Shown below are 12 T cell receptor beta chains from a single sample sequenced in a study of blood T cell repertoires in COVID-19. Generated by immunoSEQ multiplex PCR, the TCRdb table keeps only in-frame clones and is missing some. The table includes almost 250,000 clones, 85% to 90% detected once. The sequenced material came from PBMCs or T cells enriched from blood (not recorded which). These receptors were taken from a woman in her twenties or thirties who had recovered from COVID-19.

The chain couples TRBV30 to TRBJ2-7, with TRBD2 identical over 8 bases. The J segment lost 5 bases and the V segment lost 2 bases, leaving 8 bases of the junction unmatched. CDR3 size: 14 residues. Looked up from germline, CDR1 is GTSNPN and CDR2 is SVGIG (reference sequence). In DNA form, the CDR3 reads TGTGCCTGGAGTCTGGTCAGCGGGAGCGACGAGCAGTACTTC. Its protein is CAWSLVSGSDEQYF.

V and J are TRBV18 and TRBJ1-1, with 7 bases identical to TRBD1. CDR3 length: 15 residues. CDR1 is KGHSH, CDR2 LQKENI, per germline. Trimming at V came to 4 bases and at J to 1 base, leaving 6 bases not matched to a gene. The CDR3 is CASSLRTGANTEAFF. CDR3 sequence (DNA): TGTGCCAGCTCACTGCGGACAGGCGCGAACACTGAAGCTTTCTTT.

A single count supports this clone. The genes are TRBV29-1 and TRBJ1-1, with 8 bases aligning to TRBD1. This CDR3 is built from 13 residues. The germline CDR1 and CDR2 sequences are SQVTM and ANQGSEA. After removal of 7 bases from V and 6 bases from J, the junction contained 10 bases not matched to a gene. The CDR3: CSGATGQASEAFF. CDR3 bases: TGCAGCGGGGCTACGGGACAGGCCTCTGAAGCTTTCTTT.

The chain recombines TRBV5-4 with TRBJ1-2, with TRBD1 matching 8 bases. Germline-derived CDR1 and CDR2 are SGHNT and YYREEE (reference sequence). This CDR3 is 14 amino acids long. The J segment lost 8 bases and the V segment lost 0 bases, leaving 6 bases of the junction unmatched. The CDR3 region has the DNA TGTGCCAGCAGCTTGGGGACAGGGCTTGAGGGCTACACCTTC. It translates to CASSLGTGLEGYTF.

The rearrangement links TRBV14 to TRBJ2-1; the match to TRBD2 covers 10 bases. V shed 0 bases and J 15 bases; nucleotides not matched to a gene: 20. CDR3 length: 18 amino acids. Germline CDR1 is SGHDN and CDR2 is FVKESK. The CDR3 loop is CASSQDQASGRAFSLRFF. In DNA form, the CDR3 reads TGTGCCAGCAGCCAAGATCAGGCAAGCGGGAGGGCCTTTAGCTTGCGGTTCTTC.

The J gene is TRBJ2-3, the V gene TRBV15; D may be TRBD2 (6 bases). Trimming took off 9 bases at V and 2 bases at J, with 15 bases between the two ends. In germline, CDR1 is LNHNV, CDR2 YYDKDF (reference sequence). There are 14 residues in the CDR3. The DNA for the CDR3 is TGTGCCACAGCCTCGGAGGGCTTCACAGATACGCAGTATTTT. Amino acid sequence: CATASEGFTDTQYF.

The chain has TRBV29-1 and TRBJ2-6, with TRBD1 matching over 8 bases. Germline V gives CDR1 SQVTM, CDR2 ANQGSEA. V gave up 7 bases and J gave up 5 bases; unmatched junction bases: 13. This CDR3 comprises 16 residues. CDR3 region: CSALDRVGTWANVLTF. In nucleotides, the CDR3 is TGCAGCGCATTGGACAGGGTAGGGACCTGGGCCAACGTCCTGACTTTC.

This CDR3 is CASSLGGQRLVNTEAFF. The CDR3 DNA is TGCGCCAGCAGCTTGGGGGGACAGAGGCTTGTGAACACTGAAGCTTTCTTT. The V call is TRBV5-1, the J call TRBJ1-1, with TRBD1 identical over 7 bases. From germline, CDR1 is SGHRS and CDR2 YFSETQ. This CDR3 has 17 amino acids. V lost 0 bases, J lost 0 bases, and 8 bases stayed unmatched. The full variable domain, its missing parts supplied by reference TRBV5-1 and TRBJ1-1, is KAGVTQTPRYLIKTRGQQVTLSCSPISGHRSVSWYQQTPGQGLQFLFEYFSETQRNKGNFPGRFSGRQFSNSRSEMNVSTLELGDSALYLCASSLGGQRLVNTEAFFGQGTRLTVV.

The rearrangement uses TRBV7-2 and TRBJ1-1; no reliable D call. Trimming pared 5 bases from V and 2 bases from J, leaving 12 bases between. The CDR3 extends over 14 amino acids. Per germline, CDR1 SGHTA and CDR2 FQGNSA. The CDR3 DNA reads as TGTGCCAGCAGCCCCCAGGCCTTTAACACTGAAGCTTTCTTT. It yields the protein CASSPQAFNTEAFF.

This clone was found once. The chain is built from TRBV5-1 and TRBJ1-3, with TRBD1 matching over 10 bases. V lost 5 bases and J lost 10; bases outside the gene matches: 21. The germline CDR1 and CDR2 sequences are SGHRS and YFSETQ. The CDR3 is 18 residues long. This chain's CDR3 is CASRSSGTGDALETTIYF. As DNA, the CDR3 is TGCGCCAGCAGGTCTTCCGGGACAGGGGACGCTCTGGAAACGACCATATATTTT.

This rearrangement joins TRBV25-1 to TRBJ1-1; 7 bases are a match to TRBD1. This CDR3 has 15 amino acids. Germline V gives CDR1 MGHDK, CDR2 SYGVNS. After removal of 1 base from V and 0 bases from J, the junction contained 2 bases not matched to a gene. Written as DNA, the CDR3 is TGTGCCAGCAGTGAATTTAGGGGGCTGAACACTGAAGCTTTCTTT. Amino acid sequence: CASSEFRGLNTEAFF. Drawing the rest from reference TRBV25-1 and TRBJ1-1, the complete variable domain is EADIYQTPRYLVIGTGKKITLECSQTMGHDKMYWYQQDPGMELHLIHYSYGVNSTEKGDLSSESTVSRIRTEHFPLTLESARPSHTSQYLCASSEFRGLNTEAFFGQGTRLTVV.

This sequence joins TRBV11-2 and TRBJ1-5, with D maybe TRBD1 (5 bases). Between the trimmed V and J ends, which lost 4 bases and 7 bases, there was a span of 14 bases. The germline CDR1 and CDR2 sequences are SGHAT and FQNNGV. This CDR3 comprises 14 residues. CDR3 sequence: CASSSGWGDQPQHF. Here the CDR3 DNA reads TGTGCCAGCAGCTCCGGTTGGGGGGACCAGCCCCAGCATTTT. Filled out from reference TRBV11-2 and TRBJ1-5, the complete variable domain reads EAGVAQSPRYKIIEKRQSVAFWCNPISGHATLYWYQQILGQGPKLLIQFQNNGVVDDSQLPKDRFSAERLKGVDSTLKIQPAKLEDSAVYLCASSSGWGDQPQHFGDGTRLSIL.